This TCR beta chain is drawn from a study of spatial heterogeneity in lung cancer. Study-level information: The study sequenced follow-up PBMC samples when they were available, at a median of around 2 years after resection. There were consistently more beta-chain sequences detected than alpha-chain sequences. Whole-study findings and limits: Ubiquitous expanded tumor TCRs surfaced in blood more at resection than they did at follow-up.

This clonotype was seen ten or more times. No antigen is known for it. Every molecule of TCR cDNA had its own unique molecular identifier. Each CDR3 protein gets one entry after TCRdb re-called the 5' RACE reads with MiXCR. This sample carries fewer than 150,000 distinct CDR3 sequences, roughly 10% of them seen once, and the ten largest clones take roughly 24%. Germline V gene data show CDR1 as DFQATT and CDR2 as SNEGSKA (reference sequence). V lost 1 base to trimming and J lost 6 bases; unmatched junction nucleotides: 5. CDR3 length: 15 residues. Time point described: blood at routine non-recurrence follow-up after resection.

The sequencing here drew on PBMCs, taken at follow-up. The rearrangement uses TRBV20-1 and TRBJ1-6, with 8 bases aligning to TRBD1. This clonotype was sampled from a female donor with early-stage non-small cell lung cancer. The CDR3 coding sequence is TGCAGTGCTAGAGTCGGGACAGGTCCTAATTCACCCCTCCACTTT. Translating gives CSARVGTGPNSPLHF.